Sequencing of this T cell receptor (beta chain) was carried out in a study of blood T cell repertoires in COVID-19. About the research overall: The analysed material was cDNA or gDNA that came from T cells, B-cell-depleted T cells, or PBMCs.

Profiled with immunoSEQ multiplex PCR; TCRdb holds only in-frame clones, not every one. The sample carries just under 50,000 clones, roughly 82% recorded once. This CDR3 comprises 17 residues. The germline gives CDR1 MGHRA, CDR2 YSYEKL. The V and J ends lost 4 bases and 4 bases, in that order; junction bases with no gene match: 4. The material sequenced was peripheral blood. The J gene is TRBJ2-1, the V gene TRBV4-1; 16 nucleotides line up with TRBD2. This clonotype originated in a human donor in a cohort sampled during active COVID-19. The CDR3 DNA follows: TGCGCCAGCAGCCCGGGACTAGCGGGGGGGGCTTACAATGAGCAGTTCTTC. This codes for CASSPGLAGGAYNEQFF.